The source of this T cell receptor (beta chain) is a study of CD8 T cells in Susac syndrome. CDR1 DFQATT and CDR2 SNEGSKA come from the germline V gene (reference sequence). The CDR3 totals 15 residues. V was shortened by 0 bases and J by 2 bases, with 11 bases between the two germline ends. Roughly 0.5 to 1 ug RNA was reverse transcribed with random hexamers. Across 54 Vbeta and 13 Jbeta, immunoSEQ multiplex PCR amplified TCR beta CDR3. TCRdb reprocessed the immunoSEQ multiplex PCR reads with MiXCR, giving one entry per CDR3 protein. The sample consists of about 190,000 distinct CDR3 sequences, approximately 93% of them appearing once.

Input material: CD4+ T cells from PBMCs. The sequence was collected from a human donor in good health. This chain links TRBV20-1 with TRBJ2-1; D may be TRBD2 (6 bases). CDR3 amino acids: CSARDLQRAYNEQFF. Written as DNA, the CDR3 is TGCAGTGCTAGAGATCTCCAGCGGGCCTACAATGAGCAGTTCTTC.